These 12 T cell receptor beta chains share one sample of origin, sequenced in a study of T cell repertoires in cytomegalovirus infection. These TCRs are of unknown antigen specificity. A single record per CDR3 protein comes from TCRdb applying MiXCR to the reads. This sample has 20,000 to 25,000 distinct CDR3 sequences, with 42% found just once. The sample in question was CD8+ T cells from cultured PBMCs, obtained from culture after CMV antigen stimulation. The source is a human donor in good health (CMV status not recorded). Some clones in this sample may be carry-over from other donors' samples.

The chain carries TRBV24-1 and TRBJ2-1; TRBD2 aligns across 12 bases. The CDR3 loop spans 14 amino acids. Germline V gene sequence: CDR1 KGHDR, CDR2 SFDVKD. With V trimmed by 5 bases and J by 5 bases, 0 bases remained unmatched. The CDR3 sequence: CATSGLAGDNEQFF. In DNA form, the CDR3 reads TGTGCCACCAGTGGACTAGCGGGAGACAATGAGCAGTTCTTC.

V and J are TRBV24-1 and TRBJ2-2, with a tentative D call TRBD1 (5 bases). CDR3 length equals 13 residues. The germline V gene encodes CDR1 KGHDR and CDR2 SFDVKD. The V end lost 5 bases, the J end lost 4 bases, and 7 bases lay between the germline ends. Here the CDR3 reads CATSGRATGELFF. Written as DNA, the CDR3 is TGTGCCACCAGTGGCAGGGCCACCGGGGAGCTGTTTTTT.

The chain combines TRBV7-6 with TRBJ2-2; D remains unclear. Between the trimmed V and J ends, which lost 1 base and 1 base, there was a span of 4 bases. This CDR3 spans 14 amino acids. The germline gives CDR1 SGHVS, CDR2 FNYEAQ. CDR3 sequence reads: CASSLGGNTGELFF. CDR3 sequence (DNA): TGTGCCAGCAGCTTAGGGGGGAACACCGGGGAGCTGTTTTTT.

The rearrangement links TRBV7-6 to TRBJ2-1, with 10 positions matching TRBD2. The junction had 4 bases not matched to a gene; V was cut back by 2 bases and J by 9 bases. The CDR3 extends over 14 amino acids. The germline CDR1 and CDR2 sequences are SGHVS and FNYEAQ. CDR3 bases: TGTGCCAGCAGCTTACTAGCGGGAGACGGTGAGCAGTTCTTC. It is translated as CASSLLAGDGEQFF.

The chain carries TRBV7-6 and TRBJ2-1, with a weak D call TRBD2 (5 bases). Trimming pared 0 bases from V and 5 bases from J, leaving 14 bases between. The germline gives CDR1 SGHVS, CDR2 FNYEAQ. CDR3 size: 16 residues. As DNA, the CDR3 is TGTGCCAGCAGCTTAGCGAGTTTCCGGGGTGACAATGAGCAGTTCTTC. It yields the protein CASSLASFRGDNEQFF.

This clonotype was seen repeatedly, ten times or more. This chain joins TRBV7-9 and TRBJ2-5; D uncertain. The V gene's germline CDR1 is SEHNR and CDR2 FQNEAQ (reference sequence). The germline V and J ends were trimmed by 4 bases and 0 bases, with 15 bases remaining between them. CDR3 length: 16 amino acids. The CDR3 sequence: CASSSSTTLYQETQYF. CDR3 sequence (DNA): TGTGCCAGCAGCTCTTCGACGACATTGTACCAAGAGACCCAGTACTTC.

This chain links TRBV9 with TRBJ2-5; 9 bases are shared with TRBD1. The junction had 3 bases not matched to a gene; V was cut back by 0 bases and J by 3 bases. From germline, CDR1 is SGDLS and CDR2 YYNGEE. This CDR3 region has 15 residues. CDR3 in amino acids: CASSVGTGGEETQYF. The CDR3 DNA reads TGTGCCAGCAGCGTAGGAACAGGGGGCGAAGAGACCCAGTACTTC. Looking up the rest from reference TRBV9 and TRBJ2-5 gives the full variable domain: DSGVTQTPKHLITATGQRVTLRCSPRSGDLSVYWYQQSLDQGLQFLIQYYNGEERAKGNILERFSAQQFPDLHSELNLSSLELGDSALYFCASSVGTGGEETQYFGPGTRLLVL.

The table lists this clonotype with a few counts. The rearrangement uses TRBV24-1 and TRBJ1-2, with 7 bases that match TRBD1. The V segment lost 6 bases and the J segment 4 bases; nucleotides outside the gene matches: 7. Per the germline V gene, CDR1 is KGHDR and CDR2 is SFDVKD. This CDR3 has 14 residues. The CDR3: CATSHSEGAYGYTF. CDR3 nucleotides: TGTGCCACCAGTCACTCCGAGGGGGCCTATGGCTACACCTTC.

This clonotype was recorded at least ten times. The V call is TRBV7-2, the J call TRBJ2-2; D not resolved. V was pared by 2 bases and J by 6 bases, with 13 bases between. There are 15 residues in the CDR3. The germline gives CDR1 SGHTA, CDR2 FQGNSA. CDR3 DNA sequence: TGTGCCAGCAGCTTAAACCCGGTCTCGGCCGGGGAGCTGTTTTTT. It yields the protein CASSLNPVSAGELFF.

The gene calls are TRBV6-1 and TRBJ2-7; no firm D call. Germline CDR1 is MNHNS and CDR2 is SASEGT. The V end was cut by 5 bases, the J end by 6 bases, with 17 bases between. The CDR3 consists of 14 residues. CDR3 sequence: CASSNLSFYGEQYF. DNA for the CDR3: TGTGCCAGCAGTAATTTGTCCTTTTATGGCGAGCAGTACTTC.

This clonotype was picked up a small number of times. CDR3: CAWSFGQGPGTDTQYF. The CDR3 region has the DNA TGTGCCTGGAGTTTCGGACAGGGGCCCGGCACAGATACGCAGTATTTT. V is TRBV30 and J is TRBJ2-3; 9 positions agree with TRBD1. V lost 2 bases to trimming and J lost 1 base; unmatched junction nucleotides: 7. This CDR3 is 16 amino acids long. Germline CDR1 GTSNPN, CDR2 SVGIG (reference sequence).

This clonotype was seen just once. In DNA, the CDR3 is TGTGCCAGCAGCCAAGAAAGGGGGACAGGGGAAAGATCACCCCTCCACTTT. Translated, it gives CASSQERGTGERSPLHF. The genes are TRBV3-1 and TRBJ1-6, with TRBD1 identical over 10 bases. V shed 0 bases and J 10 bases; nucleotides not matched to a gene: 9. The germline V gene has CDR1 LGHDT and CDR2 YNNKEL (reference sequence). This CDR3 has 17 amino acids. Looking up the rest from reference TRBV3-1 and TRBJ1-6 gives the full variable domain: DTAVSQTPKYLVTQMGNDKSIKCEQNLGHDTMYWYKQDSKKFLKIMFSYNNKELIINETVPNRFSPKSPDKAHLNLHINSLELGDSAVYFCASSQERGTGERSPLHFGNGTRLTVT.